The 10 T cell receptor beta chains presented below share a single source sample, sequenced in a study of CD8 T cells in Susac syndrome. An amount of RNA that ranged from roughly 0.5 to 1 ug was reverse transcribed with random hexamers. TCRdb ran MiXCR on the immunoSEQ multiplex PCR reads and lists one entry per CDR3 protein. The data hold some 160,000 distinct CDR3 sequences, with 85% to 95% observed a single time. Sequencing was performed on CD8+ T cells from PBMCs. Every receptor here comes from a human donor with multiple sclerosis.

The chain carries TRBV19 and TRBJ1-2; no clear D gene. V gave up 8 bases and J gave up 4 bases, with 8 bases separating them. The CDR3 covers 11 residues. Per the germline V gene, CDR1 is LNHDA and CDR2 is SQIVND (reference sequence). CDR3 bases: TGTGCCAGTGGGTCCGGCTATGGCTACACCTTC. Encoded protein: CASGSGYGYTF.

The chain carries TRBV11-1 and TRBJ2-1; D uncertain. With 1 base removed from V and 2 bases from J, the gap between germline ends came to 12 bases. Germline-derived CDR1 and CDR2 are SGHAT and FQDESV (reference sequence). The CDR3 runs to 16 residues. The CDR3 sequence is CASSLVRDGPYNEQFF. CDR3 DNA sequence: TGTGCCAGCAGCTTAGTAAGGGATGGACCCTACAATGAGCAGTTCTTC.

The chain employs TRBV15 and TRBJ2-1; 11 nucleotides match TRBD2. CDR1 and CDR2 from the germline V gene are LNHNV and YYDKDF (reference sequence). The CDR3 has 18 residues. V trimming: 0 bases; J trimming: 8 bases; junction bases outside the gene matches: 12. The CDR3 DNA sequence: TGTGCCACCAGCAGAGAAACCCTAGCGGGAGGCGGAGGGCATGAGCAGTTCTTC. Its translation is CATSRETLAGGGGHEQFF.

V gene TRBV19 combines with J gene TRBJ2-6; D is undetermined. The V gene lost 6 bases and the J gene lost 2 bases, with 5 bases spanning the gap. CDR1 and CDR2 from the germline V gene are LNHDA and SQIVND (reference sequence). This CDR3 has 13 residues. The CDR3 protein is CASSVPGANVLTF. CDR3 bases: TGTGCCAGTAGCGTACCTGGGGCCAACGTCCTGACTTTC. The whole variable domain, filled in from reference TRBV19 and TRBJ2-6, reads DGGITQSPKYLFRKEGQNVTLSCEQNLNHDAMYWYRQDPGQGLRLIYYSQIVNDFQKGDIAEGYSVSREKKESFPLTVTSAQKNPTAFYLCASSVPGANVLTFGAGSRLTVL.

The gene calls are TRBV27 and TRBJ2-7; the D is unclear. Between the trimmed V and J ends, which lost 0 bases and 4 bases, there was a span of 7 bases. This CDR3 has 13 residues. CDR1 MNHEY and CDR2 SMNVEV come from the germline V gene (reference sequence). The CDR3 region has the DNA TGTGCCAGCAGTTTATCTTGGCCTTACGAGCAGTACTTC. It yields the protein CASSLSWPYEQYF.

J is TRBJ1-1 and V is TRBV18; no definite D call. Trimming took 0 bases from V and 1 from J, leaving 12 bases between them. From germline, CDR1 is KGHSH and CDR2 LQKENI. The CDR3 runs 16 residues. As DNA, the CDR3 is TGTGCCAGCTCACCACCCCTGCTGAGGCCGAACACTGAAGCTTTCTTT. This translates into CASSPPLLRPNTEAFF.

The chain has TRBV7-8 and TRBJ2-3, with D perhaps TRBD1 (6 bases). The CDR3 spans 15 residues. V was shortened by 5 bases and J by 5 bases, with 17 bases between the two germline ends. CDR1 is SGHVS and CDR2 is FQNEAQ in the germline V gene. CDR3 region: CASSATGFLIDTQYF. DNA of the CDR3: TGTGCCAGCAGCGCTACAGGGTTTTTGATAGATACGCAGTATTTT.

This CDR3 reads CSVEDPQALIPYEQYF. CDR3 nucleotides: TGCAGCGTTGAAGATCCGCAGGCCCTAATTCCCTACGAGCAGTACTTC. The J gene is TRBJ2-7, the V gene TRBV29-1, with D unclear. Trimming removed 0 bases from V and 2 bases from J, with 17 bases in between. The CDR3 totals 16 residues. Germline-derived CDR1 and CDR2 are SQVTM and ANQGSEA.

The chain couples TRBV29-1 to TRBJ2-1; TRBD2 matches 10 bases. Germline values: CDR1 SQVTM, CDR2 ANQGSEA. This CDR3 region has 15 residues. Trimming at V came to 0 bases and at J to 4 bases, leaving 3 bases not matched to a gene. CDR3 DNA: TGCAGCGTTGAAGAAGGACTAGCGGATTACAATGAGCAGTTCTTC. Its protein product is CSVEEGLADYNEQFF.

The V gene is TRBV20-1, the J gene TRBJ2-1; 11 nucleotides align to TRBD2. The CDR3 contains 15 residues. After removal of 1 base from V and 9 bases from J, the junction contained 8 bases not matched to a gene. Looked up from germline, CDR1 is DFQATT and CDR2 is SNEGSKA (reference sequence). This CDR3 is CSARVGLAGGLEQFF. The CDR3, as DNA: TGCAGTGCTAGAGTTGGGCTAGCGGGAGGTCTTGAGCAGTTCTTC.